A selection of T cell receptor beta chains follows, all from one sample in a study of shared clonotypes between healthy human individuals. Some clones are missing from TCRdb's copy, which holds only in-frame ones; the method was immunoSEQ multiplex PCR. This table holds 1.5 million to 2.5 million clones, approximately 94% found once. The specimen sequenced was naive CD8+ T cells sorted from blood. The source is a man aged 18 to 30 in good health. Both conserved end residues are trimmed from each CDR3.

V: TRBV19; J: TRBJ1-1; CDR3: ASSILQGVNTEAF
V: TRBV27; J: TRBJ2-3; CDR3: ASSFLQGTDTQY
V: TRBV7-2; J: TRBJ2-2; CDR3: ASSLVGLAGELF
V: TRBV25-1; J: TRBJ2-1; CDR3: ASSASGGTYNEQF
V: TRBV7-9; J: TRBJ1-2; CDR3: ATDTGTGHGYT
V: TRBV6-5; J: TRBJ2-7; CDR3: ASSYSIGQVPYEQY
V: TRBV13; J: TRBJ1-2; CDR3: ASSAEGDSNYGYT
V: TRBV5-4; J: TRBJ1-2; CDR3: ASSLEQRANYGYT
V: TRBV13; J: TRBJ2-5; CDR3: ASSLEQWYQETQY
V: TRBV28; J: TRBJ2-3; CDR3: ASSASDIDTQY
V: TRBV27; J: TRBJ1-4; CDR3: ASSPRVTNEKLF
V: TRBV7-9; J: TRBJ1-1; CDR3: ASSSILTGQGPLNTEAF
V: TRBV6-5; J: TRBJ2-1; CDR3: ASNRDGPHYNEQF
V: TRBV7-9; J: TRBJ2-7; CDR3: ASSSGITGGSYEQY
V: TRBV28; J: TRBJ2-1; CDR3: ASKPGPSLNEQF
V: TRBV5-6; J: TRBJ1-1; CDR3: ASNSKGSLEAF
V: TRBV4-1; J: TRBJ2-5; CDR3: ASSQEGTKETQY
V: TRBV10-2; J: TRBJ1-2; CDR3: ASSESPLFSQGPLNYGYT
V: TRBV10-2; J: TRBJ2-1; CDR3: ASSGPDRGGVDEQF
V: TRBV7-9; J: TRBJ2-6; CDR3: ASSFEVTGANVLT
V: TRBV11-1; J: TRBJ1-5; CDR3: ASSSGWDQPQH
V: TRBV15; J: TRBJ2-2; CDR3: ATSESAGGLGGELF
V: TRBV28; J: TRBJ2-4; CDR3: ASTSLADQY
V: TRBV6-5; J: TRBJ2-3; CDR3: ASSYSGGESTDTQY
V: TRBV4-1; J: TRBJ1-4; CDR3: ASSHEPGLSNEKLF
V: TRBV9; J: TRBJ1-4; CDR3: ASSVAGAHEKLF
V: TRBV10-3; J: TRBJ2-5; CDR3: ATLGQGEETQY
V: TRBV4-1; J: TRBJ2-7; CDR3: ASSQGSTGPSYEQY
V: TRBV6-5; J: TRBJ1-2; CDR3: ASSYPGSSGYT
V: TRBV9; J: TRBJ2-3; CDR3: ASSPPPGLVGDTQY
V: TRBV14; J: TRBJ1-2; CDR3: ASSQGLSYGYT
V: TRBV9; J: TRBJ2-1; CDR3: ASSLTASGGYEQF
V: TRBV5-6; J: TRBJ2-7; CDR3: ASSTGLAGAYEQY
V: TRBV5-5; J: TRBJ2-2; CDR3: ASSPTSGGFTGELF
V: TRBV6-1; J: TRBJ1-6; CDR3: ASSEGRGSSYNSPLH
V: TRBV4-1; J: TRBJ2-7; CDR3: ASSRQGAGEQY